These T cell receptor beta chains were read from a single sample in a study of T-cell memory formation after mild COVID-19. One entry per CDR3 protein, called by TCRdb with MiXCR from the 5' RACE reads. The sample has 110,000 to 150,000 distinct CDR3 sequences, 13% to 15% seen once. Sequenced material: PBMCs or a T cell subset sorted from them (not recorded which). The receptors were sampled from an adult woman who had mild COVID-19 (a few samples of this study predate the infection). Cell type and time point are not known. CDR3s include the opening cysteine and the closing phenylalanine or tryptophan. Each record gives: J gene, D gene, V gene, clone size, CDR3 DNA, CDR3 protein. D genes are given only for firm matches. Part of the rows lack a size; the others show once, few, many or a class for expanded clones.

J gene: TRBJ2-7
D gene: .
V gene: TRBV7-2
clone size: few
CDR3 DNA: TGTGCCAGCAGCTTATTCGGGGGGCCCTACGAGCAGTACTTC
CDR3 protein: CASSLFGGPYEQYF

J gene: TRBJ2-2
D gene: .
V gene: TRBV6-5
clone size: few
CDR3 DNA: TGTGCCAGCAGTTACACCAGCGGAGGTTTCACCGGGGAGCTGTTTTTT
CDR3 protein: CASSYTSGGFTGELFF

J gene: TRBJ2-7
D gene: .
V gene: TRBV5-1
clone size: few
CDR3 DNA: TGCGCCAGCAGCCCCTTGTGGGACGAGATCCCAGAGCAGTACTTC
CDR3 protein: CASSPLWDEIPEQYF

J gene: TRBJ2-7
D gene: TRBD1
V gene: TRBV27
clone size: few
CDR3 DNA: TGTGCCAGCAGTTTAGGACAGGGGATTTCGGGGGAGCAGTACTTC
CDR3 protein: CASSLGQGISGEQYF

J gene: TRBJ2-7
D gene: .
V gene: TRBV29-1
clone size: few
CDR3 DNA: TGCAGCGCTCGAGCGGAAAACTACGAGCAGTACTTC
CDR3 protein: CSARAENYEQYF

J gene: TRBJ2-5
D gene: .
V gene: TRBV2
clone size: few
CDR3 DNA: TGTGCCAGCAGTGGGTGGGACAAGCAGTACTTC
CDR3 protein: CASSGWDKQYF

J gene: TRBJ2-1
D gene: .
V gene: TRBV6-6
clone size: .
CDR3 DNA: TGTGCCAGCAGTTACAGGCCGGGCTGGGATGAGCAGTTCTTC
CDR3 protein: CASSYRPGWDEQFF

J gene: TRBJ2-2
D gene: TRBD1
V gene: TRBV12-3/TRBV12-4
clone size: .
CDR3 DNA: TGTGCCAGCAGTTCAAGTGGACAGGGAGTCTATGCCGGGGAGCTGTTTTTT
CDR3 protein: CASSSSGQGVYAGELFF

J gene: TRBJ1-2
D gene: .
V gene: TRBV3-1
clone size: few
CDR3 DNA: TGTGCCAGCAGCCAAGATTTGGTAGGAACTAACTATGGCTACACCTTC
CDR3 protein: CASSQDLVGTNYGYTF

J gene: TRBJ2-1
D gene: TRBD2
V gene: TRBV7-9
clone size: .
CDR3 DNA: TGTGCCAGCAGCTTAGGAGCGGGGCCCAATGAGCAGTTCTTC
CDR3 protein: CASSLGAGPNEQFF

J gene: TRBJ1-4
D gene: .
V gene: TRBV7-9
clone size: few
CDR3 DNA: TGTGCCAGCAGCTTAAGCACGGGGGCGAAGGAAAAACTGTTTTTT
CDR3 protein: CASSLSTGAKEKLFF

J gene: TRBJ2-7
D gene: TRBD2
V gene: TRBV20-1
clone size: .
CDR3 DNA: TGCAGTGCTACCGGGACTAGCTCACCCGAGCAGTACTTC
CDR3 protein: CSATGTSSPEQYF

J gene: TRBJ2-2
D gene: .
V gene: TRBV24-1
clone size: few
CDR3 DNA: TGTGCCACCAGTGATACGTCAACTAGTTGGGCCGGGGAGCTGTTTTTT
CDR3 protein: CATSDTSTSWAGELFF

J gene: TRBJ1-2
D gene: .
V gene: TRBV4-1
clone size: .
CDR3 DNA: TGCGCCAGCAGCCAAGTTGTATTGGTCCCAGCTAACTATGGCTACACCTTC
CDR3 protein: CASSQVVLVPANYGYTF

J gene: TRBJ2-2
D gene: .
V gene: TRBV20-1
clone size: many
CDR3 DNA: TGCAGTGCTAGAGATATAGACAGTCAGTTCACCGGGGAGCTGTTTTTT
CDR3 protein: CSARDIDSQFTGELFF

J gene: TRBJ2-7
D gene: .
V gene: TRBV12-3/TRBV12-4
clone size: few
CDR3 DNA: TGTGCCAGCAGTTTGGGGGCGCGAGAGCAGTACTTC
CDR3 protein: CASSLGAREQYF

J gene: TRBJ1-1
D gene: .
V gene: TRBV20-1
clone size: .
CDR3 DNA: TGCAGTGCTAGAGATATGGTAACTGAAGCTTTCTTT
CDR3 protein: CSARDMVTEAFF

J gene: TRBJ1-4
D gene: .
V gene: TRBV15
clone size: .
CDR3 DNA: TGTGCCACCAGCAGAGATCTAGGAGTACCGGGGAATGAAAAACTGTTTTTT
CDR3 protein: CATSRDLGVPGNEKLFF